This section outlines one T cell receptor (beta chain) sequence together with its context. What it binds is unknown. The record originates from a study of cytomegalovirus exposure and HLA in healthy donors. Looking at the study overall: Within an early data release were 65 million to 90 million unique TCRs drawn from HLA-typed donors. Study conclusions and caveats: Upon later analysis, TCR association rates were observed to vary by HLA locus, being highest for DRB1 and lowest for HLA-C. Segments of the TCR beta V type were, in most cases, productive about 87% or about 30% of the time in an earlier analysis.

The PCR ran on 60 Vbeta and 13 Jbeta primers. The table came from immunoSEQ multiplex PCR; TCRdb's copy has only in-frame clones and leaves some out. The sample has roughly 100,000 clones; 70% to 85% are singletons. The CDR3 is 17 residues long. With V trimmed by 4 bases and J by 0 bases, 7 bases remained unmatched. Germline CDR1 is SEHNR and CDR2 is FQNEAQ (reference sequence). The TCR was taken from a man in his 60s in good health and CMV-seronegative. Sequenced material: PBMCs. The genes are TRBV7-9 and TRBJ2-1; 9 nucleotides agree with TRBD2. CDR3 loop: CASSSRGSGSSYNEQFF. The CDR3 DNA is TGTGCCAGCAGCTCCCGGGGTAGCGGGAGCTCCTACAATGAGCAGTTCTTC.